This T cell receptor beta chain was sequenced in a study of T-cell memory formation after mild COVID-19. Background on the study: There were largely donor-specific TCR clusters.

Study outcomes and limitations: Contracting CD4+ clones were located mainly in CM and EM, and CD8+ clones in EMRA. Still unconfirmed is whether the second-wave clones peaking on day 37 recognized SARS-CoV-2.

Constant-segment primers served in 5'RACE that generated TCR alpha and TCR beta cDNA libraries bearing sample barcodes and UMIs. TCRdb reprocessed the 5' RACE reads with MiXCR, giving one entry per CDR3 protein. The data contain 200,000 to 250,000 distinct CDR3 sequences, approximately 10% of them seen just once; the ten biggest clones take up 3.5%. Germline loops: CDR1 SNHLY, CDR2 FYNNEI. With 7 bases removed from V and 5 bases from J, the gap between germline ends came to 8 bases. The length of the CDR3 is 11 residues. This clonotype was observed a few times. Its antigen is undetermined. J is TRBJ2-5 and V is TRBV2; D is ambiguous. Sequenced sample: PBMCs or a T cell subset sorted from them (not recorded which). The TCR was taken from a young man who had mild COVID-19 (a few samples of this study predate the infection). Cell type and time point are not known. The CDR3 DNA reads TGTGCCAGCACCATTATGGAGACCCAGTACTTC. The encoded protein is CASTIMETQYF.